Listed below are T cell receptor beta chains from one sample, sequenced in a study of blood T cell repertoires in COVID-19. Measured with immunoSEQ multiplex PCR; TCRdb has only the in-frame clones, and not every one. The sample yields fewer than 700,000 clones, approximately 91% seen once. Sequenced input: peripheral blood. The receptors here all came from a woman aged 45-59 years with COVID-19, enrolled during active disease. The CDR3 runs from the conserved cysteine through the conserved F or W. Each record gives: V gene, CDR3 length, J gene, clone size, D gene, CDR3 protein, CDR3 DNA. D genes are given only for firm matches. Not all rows give a size; the values are once, few, many and, for expanded clones, a class.

v_gene: TRBV24-1
len: 18
j_gene: TRBJ2-1
abundance: NA
d_gene: TRBD1
CDR3aa: CATSARGQSPRRNNEQFF
CDR3nt: TGTGCCACCAGTGCCCGGGGACAGTCTCCTCGGAGGAACAATGAGCAGTTCTTC

v_gene: TRBV9
len: 13
j_gene: TRBJ2-3
abundance: NA
d_gene: NA
CDR3aa: CASGRLDGDTQYF
CDR3nt: TGTGCCAGCGGTAGACTAGATGGAGATACGCAGTATTTT

v_gene: TRBV6-5
len: 13
j_gene: TRBJ1-2
abundance: NA
d_gene: TRBD1
CDR3aa: CASRAGTGVGYTF
CDR3nt: TGTGCCAGCAGAGCCGGGACAGGGGTTGGCTACACCTTC

v_gene: TRBV28
len: 12
j_gene: TRBJ1-5
abundance: NA
d_gene: NA
CDR3aa: CATRSSGQPQHF
CDR3nt: TGTGCCACCAGATCCTCCGGTCAGCCCCAGCATTTT

v_gene: TRBV5-6
len: 17
j_gene: TRBJ1-6
abundance: NA
d_gene: TRBD1
CDR3aa: CASSERTGASYNSPLHF
CDR3nt: TGTGCCAGCAGCGAACGGACAGGGGCGTCATATAATTCACCCCTCCACTTT

v_gene: TRBV2
len: 14
j_gene: TRBJ2-1
abundance: few
d_gene: TRBD2
CDR3aa: CAIGTSGGANEQFF
CDR3nt: TGTGCCATCGGGACTAGCGGGGGGGCCAATGAGCAGTTCTTC

v_gene: TRBV28
len: 13
j_gene: TRBJ1-3
abundance: NA
d_gene: NA
CDR3aa: CASSPFRGNTIYF
CDR3nt: TGTGCCAGCAGTCCTTTCAGGGGAAACACCATATATTTT

v_gene: TRBV30
len: 14
j_gene: TRBJ1-3
abundance: NA
d_gene: NA
CDR3aa: CAWSLRAGGNTIYF
CDR3nt: TGTGCCTGGAGTCTGCGGGCGGGTGGAAACACCATATATTTT

v_gene: TRBV30
len: 15
j_gene: TRBJ1-4
abundance: few
d_gene: TRBD1
CDR3aa: CAWSSGQGAEEKLFF
CDR3nt: TGTGCCTGGAGTTCCGGACAGGGGGCGGAAGAAAAACTGTTTTTT

v_gene: TRBV12-3/TRBV12-4
len: 13
j_gene: TRBJ1-1
abundance: NA
d_gene: TRBD1
CDR3aa: CATSEDRVTEAFF
CDR3nt: TGTGCCACCAGCGAGGACAGGGTCACTGAAGCTTTCTTT

v_gene: TRBV27
len: 16
j_gene: TRBJ2-1
abundance: NA
d_gene: TRBD1
CDR3aa: CASSPFGTGGGWEQFF
CDR3nt: TGTGCCAGCAGTCCCTTCGGGACAGGGGGCGGATGGGAGCAGTTCTTC

v_gene: TRBV6-2/TRBV6-3
len: 16
j_gene: TRBJ2-3
abundance: once
d_gene: TRBD1
CDR3aa: CASSYSRDRDTDTQYF
CDR3nt: TGTGCCAGCAGTTACTCCCGGGACAGAGACACAGATACGCAGTATTTT

v_gene: TRBV5-6
len: 14
j_gene: TRBJ1-5
abundance: few
d_gene: TRBD1
CDR3aa: CASSLGQGSQPQHF
CDR3nt: TGTGCCAGCAGCTTGGGACAGGGCAGTCAGCCCCAGCATTTT

v_gene: TRBV7-2
len: 13
j_gene: TRBJ2-7
abundance: NA
d_gene: NA
CDR3aa: CASSLDPLSEQYF
CDR3nt: TGTGCCAGCAGCTTAGATCCCCTCTCTGAGCAGTACTTC

v_gene: TRBV5-6
len: 15
j_gene: TRBJ1-5
abundance: NA
d_gene: NA
CDR3aa: CASSLFLLSNQPQHF
CDR3nt: TGTGCCAGCAGCTTGTTTTTACTTAGCAATCAGCCCCAGCATTTT

v_gene: TRBV2
len: 13
j_gene: TRBJ1-1
abundance: NA
d_gene: TRBD1
CDR3aa: CASSLDRVPEAFF
CDR3nt: TGTGCCAGCAGCCTTGACAGGGTTCCTGAAGCTTTCTTT

v_gene: TRBV30
len: 10
j_gene: TRBJ1-1
abundance: NA
d_gene: TRBD1
CDR3aa: CACRDSEAFF
CDR3nt: TGTGCCTGTCGGGACAGTGAAGCTTTCTTT

v_gene: TRBV23-1
len: 13
j_gene: TRBJ1-2
abundance: NA
d_gene: TRBD1
CDR3aa: CAPQGARPFGYTF
CDR3nt: TGCGCCCCACAGGGGGCGCGACCCTTTGGCTACACCTTC

v_gene: TRBV4-1
len: 13
j_gene: TRBJ1-6
abundance: few
d_gene: NA
CDR3aa: CATATARNSPLHF
CDR3nt: TGCGCCACGGCGACAGCCCGGAATTCACCCCTCCACTTT

v_gene: TRBV7-2
len: 13
j_gene: TRBJ1-1
abundance: NA
d_gene: NA
CDR3aa: CASSLNPGEGAFF
CDR3nt: TGTGCCAGCAGCTTAAACCCTGGGGAGGGAGCTTTCTTT

v_gene: TRBV7-8
len: 13
j_gene: TRBJ2-1
abundance: once
d_gene: NA
CDR3aa: CASSLGVTNEQFF
CDR3nt: TGTGCCAGCAGCTTAGGGGTGACTAATGAGCAGTTCTTC

v_gene: TRBV11-3
len: 13
j_gene: TRBJ1-1
abundance: NA
d_gene: NA
CDR3aa: CASSSPLTGEAFF
CDR3nt: TGTGCCAGCAGCTCCCCCCTTACAGGGGAAGCTTTCTTT

v_gene: TRBV3-1/TRBV3-2
len: 12
j_gene: TRBJ2-7
abundance: once
d_gene: NA
CDR3aa: CASSRRSGEQYF
CDR3nt: TGTGCCAGCAGCCGACGATCGGGTGAGCAGTACTTC

v_gene: TRBV11-2
len: 15
j_gene: TRBJ1-3
abundance: NA
d_gene: NA
CDR3aa: CASSFRLDSGNTIYF
CDR3nt: TGTGCCAGCAGCTTCAGGCTGGACTCTGGAAACACCATATATTTT

v_gene: TRBV13
len: 16
j_gene: TRBJ1-3
abundance: NA
d_gene: NA
CDR3aa: CASSLGSRYSGNTIYF
CDR3nt: TGTGCCAGCAGCTTAGGTTCGCGGTACTCTGGAAACACCATATATTTT

v_gene: TRBV6-5
len: 14
j_gene: TRBJ1-5
abundance: once
d_gene: NA
CDR3aa: CASSSRQYNQPQHF
CDR3nt: TGTGCCAGCAGTTCGCGGCAGTACAATCAGCCCCAGCATTTT

v_gene: TRBV18
len: 14
j_gene: TRBJ1-5
abundance: NA
d_gene: TRBD1
CDR3aa: CASSPGQAGQPQHF
CDR3nt: TGTGCCAGCTCACCTGGACAGGCGGGTCAGCCCCAGCATTTT

v_gene: TRBV2
len: 14
j_gene: TRBJ1-2
abundance: NA
d_gene: TRBD1
CDR3aa: CASSPTGTGDGYTF
CDR3nt: TGTGCCAGCAGCCCCACCGGGACAGGGGATGGCTACACCTTC

v_gene: TRBV6-5
len: 13
j_gene: TRBJ2-2
abundance: NA
d_gene: TRBD1
CDR3aa: CATGTVNTGELFF
CDR3nt: TGTGCGACCGGGACAGTAAACACCGGGGAGCTGTTTTTT

v_gene: TRBV4-2
len: 20
j_gene: TRBJ1-2
abundance: NA
d_gene: TRBD1
CDR3aa: CASSAAIEGQVGGANYGYTF
CDR3nt: TGTGCCAGCAGCGCAGCTATCGAGGGACAGGTGGGGGGAGCTAACTATGGCTACACCTTC

v_gene: TRBV14
len: 15
j_gene: TRBJ1-2
abundance: NA
d_gene: TRBD1
CDR3aa: CASSQEGRGNYGYTF
CDR3nt: TGTGCCAGCAGCCAAGAGGGCAGGGGGAACTATGGCTACACCTTC

v_gene: TRBV6-6
len: 14
j_gene: TRBJ1-4
abundance: NA
d_gene: TRBD1
CDR3aa: CASSYAGGNEKLFF
CDR3nt: TGTGCCAGCAGTTATGCAGGGGGTAATGAAAAACTGTTTTTT

v_gene: TRBV10-2
len: 15
j_gene: TRBJ1-1
abundance: NA
d_gene: TRBD1
CDR3aa: CASSETRQGNTEAFF
CDR3nt: TGCGCCAGCAGTGAAACGCGACAGGGGAACACTGAAGCTTTCTTT

v_gene: TRBV5-6
len: 14
j_gene: TRBJ1-2
abundance: NA
d_gene: TRBD1
CDR3aa: CASSRDRRESGYTF
CDR3nt: TGTGCCAGCAGCCGGGACAGGAGGGAGAGTGGCTACACCTTC

v_gene: TRBV27
len: 14
j_gene: TRBJ2-7
abundance: NA
d_gene: NA
CDR3aa: CASSLNRRAYEQYF
CDR3nt: TGTGCCAGCAGCTTAAATCGCCGGGCCTACGAGCAGTACTTC

v_gene: TRBV7-7
len: 13
j_gene: TRBJ2-7
abundance: NA
d_gene: NA
CDR3aa: CASSIDREDEQYF
CDR3nt: TGTGCCAGCAGCATTGACAGGGAGGACGAGCAGTACTTC

v_gene: TRBV29-1
len: 13
j_gene: TRBJ2-7
abundance: once
d_gene: TRBD2
CDR3aa: CSVVSGGTYEQYF
CDR3nt: TGCAGCGTTGTTAGCGGGGGAACTTACGAGCAGTACTTC

v_gene: TRBV9
len: 16
j_gene: TRBJ1-2
abundance: once
d_gene: TRBD1
CDR3aa: CASSVPRTGRDYGYTF
CDR3nt: TGTGCCAGCAGCGTACCACGGACAGGGCGCGACTATGGCTACACCTTC

v_gene: TRBV5-5
len: 15
j_gene: TRBJ1-5
abundance: NA
d_gene: NA
CDR3aa: CASSRTQGGDQPQHF
CDR3nt: TGTGCCAGCAGCCGAACTCAGGGTGGCGACCAGCCCCAGCATTTT

v_gene: TRBV6-5
len: 14
j_gene: TRBJ1-1
abundance: NA
d_gene: TRBD1
CDR3aa: CASSRQGGNTEAFF
CDR3nt: TGTGCCAGCAGTAGACAGGGAGGGAACACTGAAGCTTTCTTT

v_gene: TRBV29-1
len: 12
j_gene: TRBJ1-1
abundance: NA
d_gene: TRBD1
CDR3aa: CSGHRGGTEAFF
CDR3nt: TGCAGCGGCCACAGGGGGGGCACTGAAGCTTTCTTT

v_gene: TRBV10-3
len: 13
j_gene: TRBJ1-1
abundance: NA
d_gene: NA
CDR3aa: CATYRDQGTEAFF
CDR3nt: TGTGCCACCTACAGGGACCAGGGGACTGAAGCTTTCTTT

v_gene: TRBV18
len: 15
j_gene: TRBJ2-6
abundance: NA
d_gene: NA
CDR3aa: CASFLHFSGANVLTF
CDR3nt: TGTGCCAGCTTCCTTCACTTCTCTGGGGCCAACGTCCTGACTTTC

v_gene: TRBV6-5
len: 14
j_gene: TRBJ1-5
abundance: NA
d_gene: NA
CDR3aa: CASSEDRFNQPQHF
CDR3nt: TGTGCCAGCAGCGAGGACAGATTCAATCAGCCCCAGCATTTT

v_gene: TRBV5-1
len: 15
j_gene: TRBJ1-2
abundance: NA
d_gene: TRBD1
CDR3aa: CASSWGQGGPYGYTF
CDR3nt: TGCGCCAGCAGCTGGGGACAGGGGGGGCCCTATGGCTACACCTTC